The clone carrying this T cell receptor (beta chain) was observed a handful of times. This specimen belongs to a study of T cells after yellow fever vaccination. One entry per CDR3 protein, called by TCRdb with MiXCR from the 5' RACE reads. The sample yields a few hundred thousand distinct CDR3 sequences, 8.7% seen once. This CDR3 is built from 14 residues. Trimming cost V 1 base and J 2 bases, with 7 bases left between them. CDR1 and CDR2 (germline): SGHAT, FQNNGV. This material consisted of PBMCs, taken on the day of the first yellow fever vaccination. The clonotype comes from a man aged 18 to 30 who received the YFV17D yellow fever vaccine. V usage is TRBV11-2 and J usage is TRBJ2-3; no firm D call. CDR3 sequence (DNA): TGTGCCAGCAGCTTAGGACAACACACAGATACGCAGTATTTT. Translating it yields CASSLGQHTDTQYF.